The 18 T cell receptor beta chains below all came from one sample that was sequenced in a study of blood T cell repertoires in COVID-19. The data were produced by immunoSEQ multiplex PCR, yet TCRdb's version contains in-frame clones alone and is incomplete. The sample gives about 210,000 clones, roughly nine tenths of which show up once; around 23% is in the top ten. Sequenced: PBMCs or T cells enriched from blood (not recorded which). Receptors were obtained from a woman in her 40s in a cohort exposed to, infected with or recovered from COVID-19 (not recorded which).

The CDR3 is CASSHRIAGGEQFF. The CDR3 DNA reads as TGTGCCAGCAGCCACCGGATAGCGGGCGGTGAGCAGTTCTTC. The chain links TRBV3-1 (or the pseudogene TRBV3-2) to TRBJ2-1; 7 bases match TRBD2. Looked up from germline, CDR1 is LGHDT and CDR2 is YNNKEL (reference sequence). Unmatched junction bases numbered 8, after V lost 3 bases and J lost 9 bases. This CDR3 spans 14 amino acids.

This clone came up many times. Other nucleotide sequences from this sample produce the same CDR3. The chain combines TRBV11-2 with TRBJ2-7, with D maybe TRBD2 (6 bases). Germline V gene sequence: CDR1 SGHAT, CDR2 FQNNGV. The CDR3 runs 15 residues. V dropped 0 bases and J dropped 3 bases, with 12 bases sitting between them. The CDR3: CASSLDYGGNYEQYF. The CDR3 DNA follows: TGTGCCAGCAGCTTAGATTACGGGGGTAACTACGAGCAGTACTTC. Variable domain in full (rest from reference TRBV11-2 and TRBJ2-7): EAGVAQSPRYKIIEKRQSVAFWCNPISGHATLYWYQQILGQGPKLLIQFQNNGVVDDSQLPKDRFSAERLKGVDSTLKIQPAKLEDSAVYLCASSLDYGGNYEQYFGPGTRLTVT.

V usage is TRBV7-9 and J usage is TRBJ1-6, with TRBD1 identical over 9 bases. The CDR3 is made up of 16 amino acids. Looked up from germline, CDR1 is SEHNR and CDR2 is FQNEAQ (reference sequence). J was trimmed by 7 bases and V by 3 bases; bases with no gene match: 7. CDR3 nucleotides: TGTGCCAGCAGCTTGCCGGTCGACAGGGGGAATTCACCCCTCCACTTT. It yields the protein CASSLPVDRGNSPLHF.

The CDR3: CASSVVGQLRNTEAFF. The CDR3, as DNA: TGTGCCAGCAGCGTAGTCGGACAACTGAGGAACACTGAAGCTTTCTTT. The chain employs TRBV9 and TRBJ1-1; TRBD1 is a possible D gene (5 bases). V gave up 0 bases and J gave up 1 base, with 13 bases separating them. This CDR3 comprises 16 residues. The V gene's germline CDR1 is SGDLS and CDR2 YYNGEE.

This clone showed up just a few times. The chain uses TRBV2 and TRBJ1-5; tentatively, D is TRBD1 (5 bases). The germline gives CDR1 SNHLY, CDR2 FYNNEI. CDR3 length: 14 amino acids. Trimming removed 4 bases at V and 2 bases at J, with 9 bases between. The CDR3 bases are TGTGCCAGCAGTGTCGGGGGGGGCAATCAGCCCCAGCATTTT. This sequence encodes CASSVGGGNQPQHF.

The chain has TRBV2 and TRBJ1-2; perhaps TRBD1 as D (5 bases). CDR1 is SNHLY, CDR2 FYNNEI, per germline. Trimming left V 7 bases short and J 0 bases short, with 12 bases between. The CDR3 runs 14 residues. The CDR3 nucleotides read TGTGCCAGCACCATGCGGGGGTCTAACTATGGCTACACCTTC. Its translation: CASTMRGSNYGYTF.

This clone was recorded once. This chain connects TRBV5-4 to TRBJ1-1; 7 bases align to TRBD1. Germline loops: CDR1 SGHNT, CDR2 YYREEE (reference sequence). With 2 bases clipped from V and 6 bases from J, the junction kept 4 bases outside the gene matches. This CDR3 comprises 13 residues. The CDR3 DNA is TGTGCCAGCAGCTTCAGGGGGGAGGCTGAAGCTTTCTTT. Translation gives CASSFRGEAEAFF.

The gene calls are TRBV19 and TRBJ2-1; TRBD1 matches 9 bases. Germline CDR1 LNHDA, CDR2 SQIVND (reference sequence). V gave up 5 bases and J gave up 2 bases; unmatched junction bases: 4. This CDR3 spans 15 amino acids. The CDR3 nucleotides read TGTGCCAGTAGTGTCCGACAGGGGGCCTACAATGAGCAGTTCTTC. It translates to CASSVRQGAYNEQFF.

The rearrangement joins TRBV7-6 to TRBJ2-7; tentative D call: TRBD2 (5 bases). CDR3 length equals 13 residues. V was cut by 4 bases and J by 5 bases, with 12 bases left in between. Germline-derived CDR1 and CDR2 are SGHVS and FNYEAQ. The CDR3 spells CASSSEAEDEQYF. The CDR3, as DNA: TGTGCCAGCAGCTCCGAGGCGGAGGACGAGCAGTACTTC.

The rearrangement joins TRBV3-1 (or the pseudogene TRBV3-2) to TRBJ2-2; 8 bases line up with TRBD2. The V gene end was trimmed by 4 bases and the J gene end by 5 bases; junction bases not matched to a gene: 21. CDR3 length: 20 residues. Per the germline V gene, CDR1 is LGHDT and CDR2 is YNNKEL (reference sequence). The CDR3 DNA follows: TGTGCCAGCAGCCTAGTGTCCGGGACTAGTTACGCGGCGCGAACCGGGGAGCTGTTTTTT. Its protein product is CASSLVSGTSYAARTGELFF.

The gene calls are TRBV11-2 and TRBJ2-2, with 7 positions matching TRBD1. Germline CDR1 reads SGHAT; CDR2 reads FQNNGV. The CDR3 covers 14 residues. The J segment lost 6 bases and the V segment lost 3 bases, leaving 4 bases of the junction unmatched. Written as DNA, the CDR3 is TGTGCCAGCAGCTTGAACAGGGGCCCCGGGGAGCTGTTTTTT. Protein product: CASSLNRGPGELFF.

The chain employs TRBV19 and TRBJ2-2; 8 nucleotides align to TRBD1. The CDR3 spans 15 residues. Germline V CDR1 and CDR2: LNHDA, SQIVND (reference sequence). J lost 2 bases, V lost 3 bases, and 2 bases had no gene match. For the CDR3, the DNA is TGTGCCAGTAGTATGCCAGGGGGCAACACCGGGGAGCTGTTTTTT. It encodes CASSMPGGNTGELFF.

This clone has more than one count but fewer than ten. The genes are TRBV7-9 and TRBJ2-1; 9 nucleotides align to TRBD2. Germline-derived CDR1 and CDR2 are SEHNR and FQNEAQ (reference sequence). The CDR3 length is 17 residues. Unmatched junction bases numbered 16, after V lost 5 bases and J lost 8 bases. The CDR3 loop is CASSAYGVAGVSDEQFF. CDR3 in DNA: TGTGCCAGCAGCGCCTACGGCGTAGCGGGGGTTAGCGATGAGCAGTTCTTC.

The genes are TRBV11-3 and TRBJ1-1; D is unresolved. In germline, CDR1 is SGHNT, CDR2 YENEEA. The CDR3 extends over 14 amino acids. V was pared by 1 base and J by 4 bases, with 10 bases between. This chain's CDR3 is CASSLVSGSTEAFF. CDR3 DNA: TGTGCCAGCAGCTTAGTGTCGGGTAGCACTGAAGCTTTCTTT.

The genes are TRBV28 and TRBJ2-4; D not certain. The CDR3 totals 15 residues. Between the trimmed V and J ends, which lost 3 bases and 1 base, there was a span of 10 bases. Looked up from germline, CDR1 is MDHEN and CDR2 is SYDVKM. CDR3 protein: CASSLSLTAKNIQYF. CDR3 bases: TGTGCCAGCAGTTTGTCACTGACTGCCAAAAACATTCAGTACTTC.

The rearrangement links TRBV4-1 to TRBJ2-7; 8 bases map to TRBD2. This CDR3 is built from 16 residues. Germline V gene sequence: CDR1 MGHRA, CDR2 YSYEKL. V dropped 1 base and J dropped 4; count of bases not matched to a gene: 9. CDR3 sequence: CASSQVSGAQPYEQYF. The CDR3 DNA sequence: TGCGCCAGCAGCCAAGTTAGCGGGGCCCAACCTTACGAGCAGTACTTC.

This chain joins TRBV19 and TRBJ2-2; D is uncertain. CDR1 is LNHDA, CDR2 SQIVND, per germline (reference sequence). Trimming removed 0 bases from V and 2 bases from J, with 4 bases in between. This CDR3 has 14 amino acids. As DNA, the CDR3 is TGTGCCAGTAGTATAGAACTTAACACCGGGGAGCTGTTTTTT. This sequence encodes CASSIELNTGELFF.

This chain uses TRBV27 with TRBJ1-1; 9 bases fit TRBD1. Germline assignment: CDR1 MNHEY and CDR2 SMNVEV (reference sequence). This CDR3 comprises 15 residues. J was trimmed by 4 bases and V by 3 bases; bases with no gene match: 6. The CDR3 reads CASSLDRGAGTEAFF. In DNA, the CDR3 is TGTGCCAGCAGTTTGGACAGGGGAGCAGGCACTGAAGCTTTCTTT.